Listed below are T cell receptor beta chains from one sample, sequenced in a study of human T cells and chemical hapten exposure. TCRdb recomputed calls from the RACE reads with MiXCR, one row per CDR3 protein. The profile shows tens of thousands of distinct CDR3 sequences, 6% to 9% of them singletons. The sequences come from whole blood, collected in connection with sensitization to the hapten diphenylcyclopropenone (DPC). All receptors derive from a woman aged 25-40 years with alopecia areata. Some clones in this sample may be carry-over from other donors' samples. Both conserved end residues are trimmed from each CDR3. The order of the fields is CDR3 length, V gene, CDR3 protein.

13 TRBV6-6 ASSPGTGGFDIQY
11 TRBV3-1 ASSQVRGYEQY
14 TRBV12-3/TRBV12-4 ASSLFGDSPTDTQY
17 TRBV4-1 ASSQGERLAGGSHHEQF
15 TRBV3-1 ASSQEGGSAQEGGYT
12 TRBV3-1 ASSQSLGRFALF
19 TRBV18 ASSQHRSGGLQDLTGNTIY
13 TRBV7-9 ASSLGDRKNTEAF
14 TRBV20-1 SALPHNRAVTYEQY
12 TRBV5-1 ASSSGLAGVAQY
11 TRBV15 ATSSRGRDEAF
11 TRBV27 ASTTGKNQPQH
11 TRBV6-5 ASRIQGNYGYT
15 TRBV6-1 ASGGLAGARGTGELF
10 TRBV30 AWSGGWTEAF
12 TRBV4-2 VSSPGLAGTEAF
12 TRBV12-2 ASRLVRLVATGY
10 TRBV5-4 ASKGLADTQY
13 TRBV3-1 ASSLRRAGGYEQY
11 TRBV4-2 ASSRDPGDEQY
10 TRBV29-1 SPRDSTDTQY
11 TRBV10-3 AITGAENSPLH
11 TRBV20-1 SAVQITGNTIY
12 TRBV5-1 ASSWGRGSTEAF
15 TRBV4-2 ASSQLSQGATNEKLF
13 TRBV3-1 ASSQSTRLWTEAF
16 TRBV6-5 ASSYSIPGSSYNSPLH
13 TRBV7-2 ASSFGLAENYEQY
11 TRBV10-3 AITRGPGYEQY
12 TRBV7-9 ASSLSGEGNTIY
11 TRBV10-1 ASSQSSYNEQF
10 TRBV2 ASSKHQETQY
10 TRBV6-2/TRBV6-3 ASSYPPSEQF
15 TRBV7-9 ASSLWTSGARTDTQY
14 TRBV20-1 SAAIPTGIDNQPQH
15 TRBV7-2 ASSIKTGGWRTDTQY
14 TRBV12-3/TRBV12-4 ASSLGVGWQQETQY
12 TRBV29-1 SVEDRQGTDTQY
15 TRBV12-3/TRBV12-4 ASSLAGTRLAKNIQY
14 TRBV12-3/TRBV12-4 ASSFGSGGKLYGYT